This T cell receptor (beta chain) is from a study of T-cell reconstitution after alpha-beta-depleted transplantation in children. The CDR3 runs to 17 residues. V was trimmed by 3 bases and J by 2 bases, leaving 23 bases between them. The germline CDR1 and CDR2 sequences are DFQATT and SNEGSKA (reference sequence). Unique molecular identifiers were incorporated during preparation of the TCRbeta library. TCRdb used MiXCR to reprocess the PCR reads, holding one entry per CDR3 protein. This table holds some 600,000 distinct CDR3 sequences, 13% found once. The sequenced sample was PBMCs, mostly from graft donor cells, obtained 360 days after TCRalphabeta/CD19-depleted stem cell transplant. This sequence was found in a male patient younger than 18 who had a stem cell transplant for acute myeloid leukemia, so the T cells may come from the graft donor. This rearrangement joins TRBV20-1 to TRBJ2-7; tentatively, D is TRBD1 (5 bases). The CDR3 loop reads CSASSLFWGQKPYEQYF. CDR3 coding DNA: TGCAGTGCTAGCTCCCTTTTCTGGGGCCAGAAACCCTACGAGCAGTACTTC.